This TCR beta chain was captured in a study of blood T cell repertoires in COVID-19. Study background: PBMCs, B-cell-depleted T cells, or T cells were the source of the cDNA or gDNA that made up the material.

Residents of 20 to 25 US areas, aged about 18 to 95 years, made up the participants. Cohorts were based on clinical histories the participants reported. Repertoires were generated with immunoSEQ multiplex PCR, while TCRdb's copy carries only in-frame clones and drops some. The repertoire includes 200,000 to 250,000 clones, around 89% of them detected once, and roughly 2.7% sits in the top ten. Germline V gene sequence: CDR1 SGHDN, CDR2 FVKESK. V gave up 3 bases and J gave up 0 bases, with 11 bases separating them. The CDR3 spans 15 residues. Sequenced: PBMCs or T cells enriched from blood (not recorded which). The receptor was derived from a woman in her thirties who had recovered from COVID-19. V and J are TRBV14 and TRBJ1-1, with a weak D call TRBD1 (5 bases). CDR3 protein: CASSQRDFMNTEAFF. As DNA, the CDR3 is TGTGCCAGCAGCCAGAGGGACTTCATGAACACTGAAGCTTTCTTT. The full variable domain, in which reference TRBV14 and TRBJ1-1 provide the parts outside the CDR3, is EAGVTQFPSHSVIEKGQTVTLRCDPISGHDNLYWYRRVMGKEIKFLLHFVKESKQDESGMPNNRFLAERTGGTYSTLKVQPAELEDSGVYFCASSQRDFMNTEAFFGQGTRLTVV.